These T cell receptor beta chains were read from a single sample in a study of T cell responses to AZD1222 COVID-19 vaccine. Generated by immunoSEQ multiplex PCR, the TCRdb table keeps only in-frame clones and is missing some. Among around 61,000 clones listed, 75% to 90% were seen once. Here the sequenced sample was peripheral blood, taken on day 0 of AZD1222 vaccination. These receptors all stem from an adult in good health. Both conserved end residues are part of each CDR3. A D gene is named only where the DNA matches it firmly. Only some rows state a clone size, as once, few, many or a class for expanded clones.

TRBV19	few	.	TRBJ2-2	CASSTQDRNTGELFF	TGTGCCAGTAGTACCCAAGACAGGAACACCGGGGAGCTGTTTTTT
TRBV7-9	few	.	TRBJ2-5	CASSLVGQGGETQYF	TGTGCCAGCAGCTTAGTGGGTCAGGGAGGAGAGACCCAGTACTTC
TRBV28	.	.	TRBJ2-7	CASLRSTSLHEQYF	TGTGCCAGCCTCCGCTCCACGTCGCTCCACGAGCAGTACTTC
TRBV30	.	.	TRBJ1-5	CAWSRRGQPQHF	TGTGCCTGGAGCCGACGCGGTCAGCCCCAGCATTTT
TRBV11-2	.	TRBD1	TRBJ2-7	CASSSETGSHEQYF	TGTGCCAGCAGCTCAGAGACAGGGTCGCACGAGCAGTACTTC
TRBV15	.	.	TRBJ1-2	CATSPSGDLNGYTF	TGTGCCACCAGCCCGTCCGGGGATCTAAATGGCTACACCTTC
TRBV19	once	.	TRBJ1-6	CASTAGSSPLHF	TGTGCCAGTACCGCGGGATCTTCACCCCTCCACTTT
TRBV20-1	.	.	TRBJ1-1	CSAHYITEAFF	TGCAGTGCTCACTATATCACTGAAGCTTTCTTT
TRBV28	.	TRBD2	TRBJ2-1	CASSSNPGLLNEQFF	TGTGCCAGCAGTTCCAACCCGGGACTACTAAATGAGCAGTTCTTC
TRBV7-8	.	.	TRBJ2-7	CASSPHSDEQYF	TGTGCCAGCAGCCCTCACTCCGACGAGCAGTACTTC
TRBV11-2	.	.	TRBJ1-3	CASSSGSGNTIYF	TGTGCCAGCAGCTCAGGGTCAGGAAACACCATATATTTT
TRBV6-6	once	.	TRBJ1-5	CASRDTGHNQPQHF	TGTGCCAGCAGGGATACAGGGCACAATCAGCCCCAGCATTTT
TRBV30	.	.	TRBJ2-7	CAWSPAAYEQYF	TGTGCCTGGAGTCCCGCGGCCTACGAGCAGTACTTC
TRBV18	.	.	TRBJ2-2	CASSPALNTGELFF	TGTGCCAGCTCACCAGCTTTAAACACCGGGGAGCTGTTTTTT
TRBV4-1	.	.	TRBJ2-7	CASSQAGSSQYF	TGCGCCAGCAGCCAAGCTGGAAGCTCGCAGTACTTC
TRBV6-6	.	.	TRBJ1-1	CASSFGSGNTEAFF	TGTGCCAGCAGTTTCGGGTCCGGAAACACTGAAGCTTTCTTT
TRBV18	.	TRBD1	TRBJ2-6	CASSPDRGSSGANVLTF	TGTGCCAGCTCACCTGACAGGGGGTCTTCTGGGGCCAACGTCCTGACTTTC
TRBV19	.	.	TRBJ1-3	CASSTPGGTGNTIYF	TGTGCCAGTAGTACCCCTGGCGGGACTGGAAACACCATATATTTT
TRBV28	.	.	TRBJ2-7	CASSLYRRDSLGEQYF	TGTGCCAGCAGTTTATACCGAAGAGACAGCCTGGGCGAGCAGTACTTC
TRBV3-1/TRBV3-2	.	TRBD2	TRBJ2-1	CASSRAGGVNEQFF	TGTGCCAGCAGTCGAGCGGGGGGTGTCAATGAGCAGTTCTTC
TRBV19	.	.	TRBJ1-1	CASIRGGKGTEAFF	TGTGCCAGTATAAGGGGGGGGAAGGGCACTGAAGCTTTCTTT
TRBV27	.	TRBD1	TRBJ2-1	CASRLGQGANEQFF	TGTGCCAGCAGATTAGGACAGGGCGCGAATGAGCAGTTCTTC
TRBV6-5	.	TRBD1	TRBJ2-7	CASSRDRGLYEQYF	TGTGCCAGCAGTCGGGACAGGGGCCTCTACGAGCAGTACTTC
TRBV4-1	.	.	TRBJ1-2	CASSLPGGASDYGYTF	TGCGCCAGCAGCCTCCCCGGTGGAGCGTCCGACTATGGCTACACCTTC
TRBV6-1	.	.	TRBJ1-2	CASSEAELFYGYTF	TGTGCCAGCAGTGAAGCGGAGCTGTTCTATGGCTACACCTTC
TRBV18	.	.	TRBJ2-7	CASSPQGMGEQYF	TGTGCCAGCTCACCCCAGGGGATGGGGGAGCAGTACTTC
TRBV24-1	.	.	TRBJ1-5	CATSDPNQPQHF	TGTGCCACCAGTGATCCCAATCAGCCCCAGCATTTT
TRBV28	.	.	TRBJ2-1	CASIRPPHEQFF	TGTGCCAGCATACGGCCCCCACATGAGCAGTTCTTC
TRBV7-6	few	TRBD2	TRBJ2-3	CASSLTSGGTTDTQYF	TGTGCCAGCAGCCTCACTAGCGGGGGGACCACAGATACGCAGTATTTT